This T cell receptor beta chain was identified in a study of T-cell memory formation after mild COVID-19. This clonotype has a count of ten or more. The ends were cut back, 5 bases at V and 2 bases at J, with 12 bases in the middle. The V gene's germline CDR1 is SGHRS and CDR2 YFSETQ. There are 14 residues in the CDR3. TCRdb reprocessed the 5' RACE reads with MiXCR, giving one entry per CDR3 protein. This sample carries a few hundred thousand distinct CDR3 sequences, less than 25% of them seen once, and the ten largest clones take about 8.2%. The sequenced sample consisted of PBMCs or a T cell subset sorted from them (not recorded which). The sequence was collected from an adult woman who had mild COVID-19 (a few samples of this study predate the infection). Cell type and time point are not known. The genes are TRBV5-1 and TRBJ2-3; D remains ambiguous. DNA of the CDR3: TGCGCCAGCAGTACTACGGGCCACACAGATACGCAGTATTTT. This translates into CASSTTGHTDTQYF.